This is a list of T cell receptor beta chains from one sample in a study of cytomegalovirus exposure and HLA in healthy donors. The method was immunoSEQ multiplex PCR; TCRdb's version includes in-frame clones alone and lacks a portion of them. The data show 120,000 to 150,000 clones, roughly 80% seen once. The specimen was PBMCs. Receptors originate from a man between 35 and 55 years old in good health and CMV-seropositive. Each CDR3 is given with its conserved first and last residue.

v_gene	j_gene	CDR3aa
TRBV19	TRBJ2-1	CASSRSDYEQFF
TRBV6-1	TRBJ1-5	CASRDPLGVGQPQHF
TRBV5-4	TRBJ2-1	CASSSLLLAAKIF
TRBV4-2	TRBJ2-6	CASSLAGASGANVLTF
TRBV5-1	TRBJ2-6	CASSEGQFYSGANVLTF
TRBV2	TRBJ2-3	CASEVEASDTQYF
TRBV2	TRBJ1-5	CASSAPGPQHF
TRBV28	TRBJ2-2	CASTPDRELFF
TRBV11-3	TRBJ2-1	CASSLDSAGYEQFF
TRBV11-2	TRBJ1-4	CASSGGAGNEKLFF
TRBV6-5	TRBJ2-4	CASSYSRAKNIQYF
TRBV5-8	TRBJ1-2	CASSFGQGDGYTF
TRBV4-2	TRBJ2-7	CASSHLSGSDEQYF
TRBV7-3	NA	CASSLSGSSYEQYF
TRBV4-1	TRBJ1-4	CASSQDWGPGNEKLFF
TRBV27	TRBJ2-6	CASSFPDRGSSGANVLTF
TRBV18	TRBJ2-3	CASSPTSGRARDTQYF
TRBV6-6	TRBJ2-7	CASSAGTEGWEQYF
TRBV14	TRBJ1-2	CASSQGVNYGYTF
TRBV5-6	TRBJ2-2	CASSGSAYRELFF
TRBV28	TRBJ2-2	CASSLNGRGTGELFF
TRBV7-2	TRBJ1-2	CASSTGQGGRYGYTF
TRBV18	TRBJ1-5	CASSQGTEHQPQHF
TRBV5-8	TRBJ2-1	CASRPYRGNEQFF
TRBV7-2	TRBJ2-1	CASSSTSGSYNEQFF
TRBV7-9	TRBJ2-2	CASSGTSGSGNTGELFF
TRBV7-3	TRBJ2-5	CASSLGLASTQYF
TRBV6-5	TRBJ1-5	CASRPAGSSNRPQHF
TRBV4-1	TRBJ1-2	CASSRETGNNYGYTF
TRBV4-1	TRBJ1-2	CASSQVSDGYTF
TRBV28	NA	CASSLLLAGGPYEQYF
TRBV4-1	TRBJ2-7	CASSQAATGGFYEQYF
TRBV5-1	TRBJ2-1	CATTETSPSYNEQFF
TRBV4-3	TRBJ2-6	CASSQVLAGAGANVLTF
TRBV5-6	TRBJ1-3	CASSRQGGSGNTIYF
TRBV2	TRBJ1-3	CASSGVPGNTIYF
TRBV29-1	TRBJ1-2	CSVRDTQGYGYTF
TRBV25-1	TRBJ2-7	CASSPGGSGVYEQYF
TRBV6-1	TRBJ1-5	CASSDPVSYSNQPQHF
TRBV6-6	TRBJ2-1	CASSYGLAGVNEQFF
TRBV7-2	TRBJ2-3	CASSSRLTGLVPTDTQYF
TRBV5-1	TRBJ2-7	CASSLGQGVYEQYF
TRBV18	TRBJ2-3	CASSTPIGLAGGPEYTDTQYF
TRBV7-2	TRBJ2-2	CASSPQAGGNTGELFF
TRBV28	TRBJ2-2	CASSVGSGTGELFF